This TCR beta chain was captured by sequencing in a study of blood T cell repertoires in COVID-19. The V end was cut by 3 bases, the J end by 1 base, with 10 bases between. The CDR3 loop spans 14 amino acids. Germline V gives CDR1 SEHNR, CDR2 FQNEAQ (reference sequence). Assay used: immunoSEQ multiplex PCR; TCRdb lists only in-frame clones, some missing. This sample yields around 200,000 clones, of which roughly 84% are seen a single time; 3.2% belongs to the top ten. All recovered Cohort 3 donors got two negative PCRs, got clearance, or saw symptom resolution. This sequence originates from a woman in her thirties who had recovered from COVID-19. This chain uses TRBV7-9 with TRBJ2-7; D perhaps matches TRBD1 (6 bases). The material sequenced was PBMCs or T cells enriched from blood (not recorded which). CDR3 sequence (DNA): TGTGCCAGCAGCTTTGGGGGACAATCCTACGAGCAGTACTTC. Amino acids: CASSFGGQSYEQYF. Combining the CDR3 with reference TRBV7-9 and TRBJ2-7 gives the whole variable domain DTGVSQNPRHKITKRGQNVTFRCDPISEHNRLYWYRQTLGQGPEFLTYFQNEAQLEKSRLLSDRFSAERPKGSFSTLEIQRTEQGDSAMYLCASSFGGQSYEQYFGPGTRLTVT.